The 31 T cell receptor beta chains presented below share a single source sample, sequenced in a study of T cells expressing NK-cell markers. TCRdb reanalyzed the 5' RACE reads, giving one entry per CDR3 protein sequence and no DNA. The repertoire shows hundreds of thousands of distinct CDR3 sequences; the top ten hold less than 7.5%. The sample was blood T cells: a sorted CD56 or NKG2C T cell subset, CD4+ or CD8+ T cells, or bulk PBMC T cells (not recorded which). Every receptor here comes from a woman aged 18-70 years in good health.

The V gene is TRBV20-1, the J gene TRBJ2-3; TCRdb designates TRBD1, a call that cannot be tested without DNA. The CDR3 has 13 amino acids. CDR1 and CDR2 from the germline V gene are DFQATT and SNEGSKA (reference sequence). CDR3: CTPAVAEADTQYF.

The rearrangement links TRBV4-2 to TRBJ2-1; the D call of TRBD2 rests on TCRdb alone, since no DNA is present to check it. Germline assignment: CDR1 LGHNA and CDR2 YNFKEQ. The length of the CDR3 is 18 residues. The CDR3 protein is CASSQEEGLAGSYNEQFF.

The chain joins TRBV12-3 or TRBV12-4 to TRBJ2-3; the TCRdb call, TRBD2, lacks DNA for checking. The CDR3 is 16 residues long. The CDR3: CASSLWPAAATDTQYF.

The J gene is TRBJ2-1, the V gene TRBV12-3 or TRBV12-4; the TCRdb D gene call, TRBD1, has no DNA to confirm it. The CDR3 totals 13 residues. The CDR3 region is CASSFGAGNEQFF.

This chain uses TRBV6-1 with TRBJ1-4; TCRdb selects TRBD1, and the lack of DNA leaves this call unchecked. The CDR3 runs 16 residues. Germline CDR1 MNHNS, CDR2 SASEGT. The CDR3 loop reads CASSQAVGASNEKLFF.

V gene TRBV27 combines with J gene TRBJ2-7. CDR1 and CDR2 from the germline V gene are MNHEY and SMNVEV (reference sequence). The CDR3 covers 12 residues. CDR3 loop: CASSLLSYEQYF.

This sequence joins TRBV20-1 and TRBJ2-7. Germline V gene sequence: CDR1 DFQATT, CDR2 SNEGSKA (reference sequence). The CDR3 is 14 residues long. The CDR3 loop reads CSAPYFRSSYEQYF.

J is TRBJ2-2 and V is TRBV5-1; TCRdb outputs TRBD1, but without DNA this stays unchecked. Germline loops: CDR1 SGHRS, CDR2 YFSETQ. This CDR3 spans 16 amino acids. CDR3 protein: CASSPRPGHNTGELFF.

The V gene is TRBV20-1, the J gene TRBJ2-4; as DNA is missing, the TRBD1 call by TCRdb cannot be tested. The CDR3 is 14 amino acids. From germline, CDR1 is DFQATT and CDR2 SNEGSKA (reference sequence). The CDR3 sequence is CSASNGGRGNIQYF.

CDR3 in amino acids: CASARGRREGDEQYF. The chain couples TRBV25-1 to TRBJ2-7; there is no DNA to check the TCRdb D call of TRBD2. Germline assignment: CDR1 MGHDK and CDR2 SYGVNS. The CDR3 consists of 15 residues.

The chain uses TRBV20-1 and TRBJ2-3; absent DNA, TCRdb's TRBD2 call cannot be checked. There are 15 residues in the CDR3. Germline assignment: CDR1 DFQATT and CDR2 SNEGSKA (reference sequence). The CDR3 protein is CSARGGSGSTDTQYF.

This rearrangement joins TRBV15 to TRBJ1-4; TCRdb reports TRBD1, a call that lacks DNA to check it against. The CDR3 totals 16 residues. The germline CDR1 and CDR2 sequences are LNHNV and YYDKDF (reference sequence). CDR3 in amino acids: CATSRGDRNTNEKLFF.

This sequence joins TRBV4-3 and TRBJ2-2; TCRdb's D call of TRBD1 is untestable without DNA. Germline CDR1 LGHNA, CDR2 YSLEER. This CDR3 has 15 amino acids. This CDR3 is CASSHPDRNTGELFF.

The chain couples TRBV4-3 to TRBJ2-5; TCRdb selects TRBD2, and the lack of DNA leaves this call unchecked. Germline V gene sequence: CDR1 LGHNA, CDR2 YSLEER. This CDR3 has 15 amino acids. The CDR3 reads CASSQSSGRLETQYF.

The V and J genes are TRBV20-1 and TRBJ2-2; with no DNA, the TCRdb D assignment of TRBD2 cannot be verified. CDR1 DFQATT and CDR2 SNEGSKA come from the germline V gene (reference sequence). The CDR3 extends over 20 amino acids. CDR3 residues: CSAKGPEGGVHVFNTGELFF.

V and J are TRBV6-5 and TRBJ2-4; TCRdb indicates TRBD2, and absent DNA this call remains unverified. This CDR3 has 17 residues. CDR1 is MNHEY, CDR2 SVGAGI, per germline. The CDR3 loop reads CASSSATSGLTKNIQYF.

This chain connects TRBV7-2 to TRBJ2-3; TCRdb returns TRBD2, unconfirmable since there is no DNA. This CDR3 comprises 14 residues. The germline gives CDR1 SGHTA, CDR2 FQGNSA. CDR3 loop: CASSLLAGRDTQYF.

The V gene is TRBV29-1, the J gene TRBJ2-3; TCRdb returns TRBD2, unconfirmable since there is no DNA. The germline V gene encodes CDR1 SQVTM and CDR2 ANQGSEA. The CDR3 covers 16 residues. CDR3 sequence: CSAGTSGRAGTDTQYF.

This chain connects TRBV14 to TRBJ2-5. The CDR3 has 13 amino acids. CDR1 and CDR2 (germline): SGHDN, FVKESK. The CDR3 protein is CASSHDNRETQYF.

The chain joins TRBV7-9 to TRBJ1-6. The germline V gene has CDR1 SEHNR and CDR2 FQNEAQ (reference sequence). The CDR3 sequence is 12 residues long. The CDR3 here is CASSSGLSQIHF.

This chain joins TRBV7-3 and TRBJ2-3. There are 13 residues in the CDR3. Germline loops: CDR1 SGHTA, CDR2 FQGTGA. The CDR3 spells CASRKGSTDTQYF.

The chain links TRBV12-5 to TRBJ2-5; TCRdb proposes TRBD1, but this gene call is untestable without DNA. CDR3 size: 11 residues. Germline CDR1 is LGHNT and CDR2 is FRNRAP. CDR3 sequence: CASAQGETQYF.

The J gene is TRBJ1-2, the V gene TRBV20-1. Germline loops: CDR1 DFQATT, CDR2 SNEGSKA (reference sequence). CDR3 length: 13 amino acids. The CDR3 protein is CSAREWVNYGYTF.

This chain links TRBV28 with TRBJ2-1; TCRdb's assignment of TRBD2 cannot be checked, as there is no DNA. The CDR3 contains 16 residues. The V gene's germline CDR1 is MDHEN and CDR2 SYDVKM. Here the CDR3 reads CASSFYAGASYNEQFF.

The CDR3 protein is CSAPGQPAGEQFF. The genes are TRBV20-1 and TRBJ2-1; TCRdb proposes TRBD1, but this gene call is untestable without DNA. The CDR3 consists of 13 residues. Germline values: CDR1 DFQATT, CDR2 SNEGSKA (reference sequence).

V is TRBV30 and J is TRBJ2-1; TCRdb selects TRBD2, and the lack of DNA leaves this call unchecked. The germline V gene has CDR1 GTSNPN and CDR2 SVGIG (reference sequence). The CDR3 extends over 11 amino acids. The CDR3 spells CAWSLGGEQFF.

The gene calls are TRBV20-1 and TRBJ2-1. CDR3 length equals 16 residues. Germline CDR1 reads DFQATT; CDR2 reads SNEGSKA (reference sequence). CDR3 amino acids: CSARGANLPKDNEQFF.

V is TRBV9 and J is TRBJ2-1; as DNA is missing, the TRBD2 call by TCRdb cannot be tested. Germline V lookup: CDR1 SGDLS, CDR2 YYNGEE. This CDR3 is built from 16 residues. The CDR3 region is CASGPGLAGSYNEQFF.

This chain links TRBV7-2 with TRBJ2-2; no DNA is available, so the TRBD2 call from TCRdb remains unchecked. This CDR3 region has 14 residues. CDR1 is SGHTA and CDR2 is FQGNSA in the germline V gene. The CDR3: CASSFGRATGELFF.

The rearrangement joins TRBV20-1 to TRBJ2-1; TCRdb proposes TRBD1, but this gene call is untestable without DNA. Germline V gene sequence: CDR1 DFQATT, CDR2 SNEGSKA (reference sequence). The CDR3 runs to 14 residues. CDR3: CSARRQGAYNEQFF.

This chain links TRBV9 with TRBJ2-1; without DNA, the TCRdb call of TRBD2 cannot be checked. Looked up from germline, CDR1 is SGDLS and CDR2 is YYNGEE. The CDR3 contains 16 residues. The CDR3 is CASSVAGTSSYNEQFF. Full variable domain (missing parts from reference TRBV9 and TRBJ2-1): DSGVTQTPKHLITATGQRVTLRCSPRSGDLSVYWYQQSLDQGLQFLIQYYNGEERAKGNILERFSAQQFPDLHSELNLSSLELGDSALYFCASSVAGTSSYNEQFFGPGTRLTVL.